The 16 T cell receptor beta chains listed next were all sequenced from one sample in a study of shared clonotypes between healthy human individuals (dated by TCRdb to 2020 to 2022). The library came from the immunoSEQ multiplex PCR assay. TCRdb obtained this table from immuneACCESS and retained in-frame rearrangements with V and J assigned. These tables miss some clones; where compared with another copy, unresolved V genes account for less than half of the shortfall, and the remainder is unexplained. The sample data list roughly 2.5 million clones, and over 85% of these were observed just once. The top ten hold 0.13% to 0.15% of the sample. The sample consisted of naive CD4+ T cells sorted from blood. The cell subset or site label here, explained by the study, means: CD45RA+ positively selected. Receptor source: a man aged 18 to 30 in good health.

As for this clone: Other DNA sequences from this sample encode an identical CDR3 as well. This sequence joins TRBV29-1 and TRBJ2-7; 7 nucleotides align to TRBD2. The CDR3 runs 12 residues. J lost 4 bases, V lost 6 bases, and 6 bases had no gene match. Germline V lookup: CDR1 SQVTM, CDR2 ANQGSEA. CDR3 amino acids: CSVGTGGYEQYF. In DNA form, the CDR3 reads TGCAGCGTCGGAACGGGGGGTTACGAGCAGTACTTC.

The V gene is TRBV19, the J gene TRBJ1-4; tentatively, D is TRBD1 (5 bases). The CDR3 has 14 residues. CDR1 LNHDA and CDR2 SQIVND come from the germline V gene (reference sequence). Trimming stripped 4 bases from V and 7 bases from J, with 13 bases between. The CDR3 DNA sequence: TGTGCCAGTAGTACCCCCGGAACAGGTGAAAAACTGTTTTTT. Protein sequence: CASSTPGTGEKLFF.

The chain combines TRBV7-7 with TRBJ1-2; the D gene is possibly TRBD1 (6 bases). Germline V lookup: CDR1 SSHAT, CDR2 FNYEAQ (reference sequence). The CDR3 consists of 12 residues. CDR3 protein: CATLNREGGYTF. The CDR3 nucleotides read TGTGCTACCCTGAACAGGGAGGGTGGCTACACCTTC.

With regard to this clone: Within the sample, other DNA sequences also encode this same CDR3. V and J are TRBV15 and TRBJ2-7; TRBD1 aligns across 8 bases. Per the germline V gene, CDR1 is LNHNV and CDR2 is YYDKDF (reference sequence). The J segment lost 0 bases and the V segment lost 3 bases, leaving 1 base of the junction unmatched. The CDR3 covers 14 residues. CDR3 in amino acids: CATSRDRVSYEQYF. The CDR3 coding sequence is TGTGCCACCAGCAGGGACAGGGTCTCCTACGAGCAGTACTTC.

The rearrangement uses TRBV6-1 and TRBJ1-4, with D uncertain. Trimming took off 8 bases at V and 3 bases at J, with 13 bases between the two ends. The CDR3 runs to 14 residues. The germline V gene has CDR1 MNHNS and CDR2 SASEGT. CDR3 sequence: CASGRTASNEKLFF. CDR3 DNA: TGTGCCAGCGGGAGGACGGCCTCTAATGAAAAACTGTTTTTT.

This clone was observed once. V gene TRBV18 combines with J gene TRBJ2-7; 13 bases fit TRBD2. The CDR3 length is 15 residues. The V gene end was trimmed by 5 bases and the J gene end by 5 bases; junction bases not matched to a gene: 6. CDR1 and CDR2 (germline): KGHSH, LQKENI. CDR3 nucleotides: TGTGCCAGCTCAACCGGACTAGCGGGAGCTGACGAGCAGTACTTC. It yields the protein CASSTGLAGADEQYF.

The CDR3, as DNA: TGCAGCGTTGAGCGGACGAACACCGGGGAGCTGTTTTTT. The encoded protein is CSVERTNTGELFF. This chain links TRBV29-1 with TRBJ2-2, with D unresolved. The CDR3 runs to 13 residues. The germline gives CDR1 SQVTM, CDR2 ANQGSEA. Trimming removed 3 bases from V and 0 bases from J, with 5 bases in between.

The chain links TRBV6-5 to TRBJ1-6; D remains ambiguous. Germline V gives CDR1 MNHEY, CDR2 SVGAGI. The V end was cut by 0 bases, the J end by 9 bases, with 9 bases between. The CDR3 is 14 residues long. The CDR3 DNA follows: TGTGCCAGCAGTTACTCCCTAGGGAGTTCACCCCTCCACTTT. Translated, it gives CASSYSLGSSPLHF.

This clone has just one count. The gene calls are TRBV28 and TRBJ2-5; weak D call: TRBD1 (6 bases). The CDR3 runs to 15 residues. With 5 bases removed from V and 1 base from J, the gap between germline ends came to 14 bases. The germline gives CDR1 MDHEN, CDR2 SYDVKM. The CDR3 DNA follows: TGTGCCAGCAGTACCCCTAGGACAGTCCAAGAGACCCAGTACTTC. It yields the protein CASSTPRTVQETQYF.

This clone was observed once. The chain combines TRBV10-1 with TRBJ2-1; D remains unclear. The germline gives CDR1 WNHNN, CDR2 SYGVQD (reference sequence). This CDR3 is built from 13 residues. Trimming removed 4 bases at V and 6 bases at J, with 10 bases between. CDR3 coding DNA: TGCGCCAGCAGTGGAGGACGCAGCAATGAGCAGTTCTTC. Translating gives CASSGGRSNEQFF.

The chain uses TRBV11-2 and TRBJ2-5; 8 bases align to TRBD2. The CDR3 contains 17 residues. In germline, CDR1 is SGHAT, CDR2 FQNNGV. The V gene end was trimmed by 0 bases and the J gene end by 3 bases; junction bases not matched to a gene: 9. The CDR3 coding sequence is TGTGCCAGCAGCTTAGATATCGGGGGGGCACGTAAAGAGACCCAGTACTTC. This encodes CASSLDIGGARKETQYF. The whole variable domain, remainder taken from reference TRBV11-2 and TRBJ2-5, is EAGVAQSPRYKIIEKRQSVAFWCNPISGHATLYWYQQILGQGPKLLIQFQNNGVVDDSQLPKDRFSAERLKGVDSTLKIQPAKLEDSAVYLCASSLDIGGARKETQYFGPGTRLLVL.

V usage is TRBV6-6 and J usage is TRBJ1-2; D is perhaps TRBD1 (5 bases). The CDR3 runs 15 residues. The germline V gene has CDR1 MNHNY and CDR2 SVGAGI (reference sequence). Between the trimmed V and J ends, which lost 2 bases and 2 bases, there was a span of 12 bases. The CDR3 DNA reads as TGTGCCAGCAGTTACGACGGACAAAAGAACTATGGCTACACCTTC. Its translation: CASSYDGQKNYGYTF.

The rearrangement links TRBV4-2 to TRBJ2-7; 9 positions agree with TRBD1. This CDR3 is built from 15 residues. V lost 4 bases to trimming and J lost 0 bases; unmatched junction nucleotides: 4. Germline assignment: CDR1 LGHNA and CDR2 YNFKEQ. In DNA form, the CDR3 reads TGTGCCAGCAGCCCTACAGGGGGCCTCTCCTACGAGCAGTACTTC. This translates into CASSPTGGLSYEQYF.

This clone appeared once. This rearrangement joins TRBV5-4 to TRBJ2-2; D not certain. V was shortened by 5 bases and J by 1 base, with 6 bases between the two germline ends. Germline V gene data show CDR1 as SGHNT and CDR2 as YYREEE (reference sequence). The length of the CDR3 is 13 residues. This CDR3 reads CASRRQNTGELFF. The CDR3, as DNA: TGTGCCAGCAGGAGACAGAACACCGGGGAGCTGTTTTTT.

The chain recombines TRBV7-9 with TRBJ2-1; D is perhaps TRBD1 or TRBD2 (6 bases each). The V gene's germline CDR1 is SEHNR and CDR2 FQNEAQ (reference sequence). V lost 5 bases, J lost 8 bases, and 10 bases lay in between. The CDR3 totals 12 residues. The CDR3 sequence: CASSVGGDEQFF. CDR3 sequence (DNA): TGTGCCAGCAGCGTCGGGGGCGATGAGCAGTTCTTC.

The genes are TRBV6-5 and TRBJ2-7; D is possibly TRBD2 (7 bases). This CDR3 spans 16 amino acids. Trimming shortened V by 2 bases and J by 4 bases, and 18 bases separated the two germline ends. The germline gives CDR1 MNHEY, CDR2 SVGAGI. This CDR3 reads CASSYEATRGGYEQYF. As DNA, the CDR3 is TGTGCCAGCAGTTACGAGGCAACGAGGGGGGGGTACGAGCAGTACTTC.